The rows below give T cell receptor beta chains drawn from one sample of a study of T cell responses to AZD1222 COVID-19 vaccine. Generated by immunoSEQ multiplex PCR, the TCRdb table keeps only in-frame clones and is missing some. The sample shows 65,000 to 75,000 clones, around 84% of them seen only once. Material: peripheral blood, obtained on day 0 of AZD1222 vaccination. These receptors came from an adult in good health. Each CDR3 is given with its conserved first and last residue. The D gene is left open where the match is weak. Clone size appears in some rows only: once, few, many, or a class for an expanded clone.

clone size | D gene | J gene | V gene | CDR3 length | CDR3 protein | CDR3 DNA
. | TRBD1 | TRBJ1-2 | TRBV9 | 14 | CASSGQGFVYGYTF | TGTGCCAGCAGCGGACAGGGGTTCGTCTATGGCTACACCTTC
. | TRBD1 | TRBJ2-7 | TRBV6-4 | 16 | CASSDPGTGVPYEQYF | TGTGCCAGCAGTGACCCTGGGACAGGGGTTCCGTACGAGCAGTACTTC
. | . | TRBJ2-3 | TRBV7-3 | 11 | CASSFEDTQYF | TGTGCCAGCAGCTTCGAAGATACGCAGTATTTT
. | . | TRBJ1-4 | TRBV5-1 | 15 | CASSLGVAENEKLFF | TGCGCCAGCAGCTTGGGGGTGGCAGAAAATGAAAAACTGTTTTTT
. | . | TRBJ1-5 | TRBV24-1 | 21 | CATSDYYVEANLKNSNQPQHF | TGTGCCACCAGTGATTATTACGTCGAGGCTAACTTAAAAAATAGCAATCAGCCCCAGCATTTT
. | . | TRBJ2-7 | TRBV30 | 14 | CAWGGWGSSYEQYF | TGTGCCTGGGGGGGCTGGGGGAGCTCCTACGAGCAGTACTTC
. | TRBD2 | TRBJ2-1 | TRBV27 | 12 | CPLAGVLNEQFF | TGTCCATTAGCGGGAGTGCTCAATGAGCAGTTCTTC
. | . | TRBJ2-3 | TRBV7-9 | 12 | CASTSDTDTQYF | TGTGCCAGCACGTCTGACACAGATACGCAGTATTTT
. | . | TRBJ1-5 | TRBV18 | 12 | CASSPFNQPQHF | TGTGCCAGCTCACCGTTCAATCAGCCCCAGCATTTT
. | TRBD2 | TRBJ2-3 | TRBV7-6 | 16 | CASSLLASGDLGTQYF | TGTGCCAGCAGCCTTTTGGCTAGCGGGGACTTAGGTACGCAGTATTTT
. | . | TRBJ2-7 | TRBV6-5 | 12 | CASRSTTYEQYF | TGTGCCAGCAGATCGACGACCTACGAGCAGTACTTC
. | . | TRBJ2-7 | TRBV2 | 14 | CASSDAGRGSEQYF | TGTGCCAGCTCAGACGCGGGACGGGGCTCCGAGCAGTACTTC
. | TRBD1 | TRBJ2-5 | TRBV5-5 | 15 | CASSIQDRGRETQYF | TGTGCCAGCAGTATTCAAGACAGGGGGCGAGAGACCCAGTACTTC
. | . | TRBJ2-7 | TRBV11-3 | 14 | CASSPNELSYEQYF | TGTGCCAGCAGCCCGAATGAACTTTCCTACGAGCAGTACTTC
. | TRBD1 | TRBJ1-4 | TRBV27 | 14 | CASSLGTDSEKLFF | TGTGCCAGCAGTTTAGGGACAGATTCAGAAAAACTGTTTTTT
. | TRBD1 | TRBJ1-2 | TRBV28 | 13 | CATKGQAGVGYTF | TGTGCCACAAAGGGACAGGCCGGGGTTGGCTACACCTTC
. | TRBD1 | TRBJ2-4 | TRBV29-1 | 17 | CSVEGGAAGGPKNIQYF | TGCAGCGTTGAAGGAGGTGCGGCAGGGGGCCCCAAAAACATTCAGTACTTC
. | . | TRBJ1-3 | TRBV5-5 | 12 | CASSLGGNTIYF | TGTGCCAGCAGCTTAGGGGGAAACACCATATATTTT
few | . | TRBJ1-2 | TRBV7-3 | 15 | CASSPSGQNNYGYTF | TGTGCCAGCAGCCCCTCCGGGCAGAACAACTATGGCTACACCTTC
. | . | TRBJ1-1 | TRBV24-1 | 13 | CATSDLGSGVAFF | TGTGCCACCAGTGATTTGGGGAGCGGGGTTGCTTTCTTT
. | . | TRBJ2-1 | TRBV10-3 | 17 | CAISEWKDGEGYNEQFF | TGTGCCATCAGTGAGTGGAAAGACGGTGAGGGGTACAATGAGCAGTTCTTC
. | . | TRBJ1-1 | TRBV6-5 | 14 | CASSLQGWNTEAFF | TGTGCCAGCAGCTTACAAGGTTGGAACACTGAAGCTTTCTTT
. | . | TRBJ2-5 | TRBV4-1 | 16 | CASSQDGRGGGETQYF | TGCGCCAGCAGCCAAGATGGCCGGGGCGGAGGGGAGACCCAGTACTTC
. | TRBD2 | TRBJ2-5 | TRBV16 | 15 | CASSPRAGVQETQYF | TGTGCCAGCAGCCCCCGAGCGGGGGTCCAAGAGACCCAGTACTTC
few | . | TRBJ1-1 | TRBV14 | 11 | CASSQGPEAFF | TGTGCCAGCAGCCAAGGGCCTGAAGCTTTCTTT
. | . | TRBJ2-7 | TRBV21-1 | 17 | CASSKARLPLGSYEQYF | TGTGCCAGCAGCAAAGCGAGGCTACCCCTCGGGTCCTACGAGCAGTACTTC
. | . | TRBJ2-2 | TRBV7-9 | 13 | CASSLRPGGELFF | TGTGCCAGCAGCTTAAGACCCGGTGGGGAGCTGTTTTTT
once | . | TRBJ1-6 | TRBV7-7 | 13 | CASSQGQFAPLHF | TGTGCCAGCAGCCAAGGACAGTTTGCACCCCTCCACTTT
few | . | TRBJ1-5 | TRBV28 | 13 | CASRSAIEQPQHF | TGTGCCAGCAGGTCAGCGATTGAGCAGCCCCAGCATTTT
. | TRBD1 | TRBJ2-3 | TRBV7-8 | 15 | CASSFRTGQTDTQYF | TGTGCCAGCAGCTTCAGGACAGGGCAGACAGATACGCAGTATTTT
. | . | TRBJ2-7 | TRBV6-5 | 11 | CASRVNYEQYF | TGTGCCAGCAGGGTAAACTACGAGCAGTACTTC
. | TRBD1 | TRBJ1-1 | TRBV19 | 15 | CASRTGRGVNTEAFF | TGTGCCAGTAGGACAGGGAGGGGCGTGAACACTGAAGCTTTCTTT
. | . | TRBJ1-5 | TRBV28 | 15 | CASSLGLGDNQPQHF | TGTGCCAGCAGCCTGGGCCTGGGGGATAATCAGCCCCAGCATTTT
once | . | TRBJ1-2 | TRBV27 | 13 | CASSLGQSVNYTF | TGTGCCAGCAGTTTAGGGCAGTCGGTTAACTACACCTTC
few | . | TRBJ1-1 | TRBV30 | 15 | CAWSVADRRETEAFF | TGTGCCTGGAGTGTAGCCGACAGGAGGGAGACTGAAGCTTTCTTT
. | . | TRBJ2-7 | TRBV2 | 12 | CASTSLFHEQYF | TGTGCCAGCACCTCCCTTTTCCACGAGCAGTACTTC
. | . | TRBJ1-1 | TRBV3-1/TRBV3-2 | 13 | CASSQAGNTEAFF | TGTGCCAGCAGCCAAGCAGGGAACACTGAAGCTTTCTTT
. | . | TRBJ2-2 | TRBV5-4 | 15 | CASSLERLNTGELFF | TGTGCCAGCAGCTTGGAGAGACTGAACACCGGGGAGCTGTTTTTT
. | TRBD1 | TRBJ1-5 | TRBV6-5 | 15 | CASSPDRANNQPQHF | TGTGCCAGCAGTCCGGACAGGGCGAACAATCAGCCCCAGCATTTT
. | . | TRBJ2-1 | TRBV3-1/TRBV3-2 | 15 | CASSQDSGSLNEQFF | TGTGCCAGCAGCCAAGATAGTGGCAGTTTGAATGAGCAGTTCTTC
. | TRBD1 | TRBJ1-2 | TRBV5-6 | 18 | CASSPAPSRGHGWDGYTF | TGTGCCAGCAGCCCCGCCCCAAGCAGGGGGCATGGTTGGGATGGCTACACCTTC
once | . | TRBJ1-5 | TRBV28 | 12 | CASSILYQPQHF | TGTGCCAGCTCTATACTCTATCAGCCCCAGCATTTT
few | . | TRBJ1-1 | TRBV12-3/TRBV12-4 | 13 | CASSIRLNTEAFF | TGTGCCAGCAGTATTAGGCTGAACACTGAAGCTTTCTTT
. | . | TRBJ1-1 | TRBV20-1 | 16 | CSASSTRGMVGTEAFF | TGCAGTGCTAGTTCGACGAGGGGGATGGTGGGCACTGAAGCTTTCTTT
. | TRBD1 | TRBJ2-7 | TRBV18 | 14 | CASSPPGQGGEQYF | TGTGCCAGCTCACCACCGGGACAGGGAGGGGAGCAGTACTTC
. | . | TRBJ1-5 | TRBV7-9 | 15 | CASSSLSGANEPQHF | TGTGCCAGCAGCTCCCTTTCCGGGGCTAATGAGCCCCAGCATTTT
. | . | TRBJ1-1 | TRBV12-3/TRBV12-4 | 13 | CASSRTVNTEAFF | TGTGCCAGCAGCCGGACAGTGAACACTGAAGCTTTCTTT
. | . | TRBJ1-6 | TRBV28 | 13 | CASNRDANSPLHF | TGTGCCAGCAACCGGGACGCGAATTCACCCCTCCACTTT
. | TRBD1 | TRBJ1-2 | TRBV7-9 | 13 | CASSDQGDYGYTF | TGTGCCAGCAGCGACCAGGGGGACTATGGCTACACCTTC
. | . | TRBJ2-7 | TRBV12-3/TRBV12-4 | 12 | CASSLEYFEQYF | TGTGCCAGCAGTTTAGAGTATTTCGAGCAGTACTTC
. | . | TRBJ2-6 | TRBV19 | 17 | CASSIEGSASGANVLTF | TGTGCCAGTAGTATAGAAGGATCGGCCTCTGGGGCCAACGTCCTGACTTTC
. | . | TRBJ1-3 | TRBV6-6 | 12 | CASSWARDTIYF | TGTGCCAGCAGTTGGGCCCGTGACACCATATATTTT
. | . | TRBJ2-7 | TRBV29-1 | 12 | CSVEFQSYEQYF | TGCAGCGTTGAGTTCCAAAGCTACGAGCAGTACTTC
. | . | TRBJ1-3 | TRBV6-6 | 12 | CASSSSDTDIYF | TGTGCCAGCAGCTCTTCCGACACCGACATATATTTT
. | TRBD2 | TRBJ2-7 | TRBV18 | 16 | CASSPLTSGLSYEQYF | TGTGCCAGCTCACCACTGACTAGCGGGCTTTCCTACGAGCAGTACTTC
. | TRBD2 | TRBJ2-3 | TRBV19 | 14 | CASSMWTSQDTQYF | TGTGCCAGTAGTATGTGGACTAGCCAAGATACGCAGTATTTT
. | . | TRBJ2-5 | TRBV19 | 15 | CASSSTGRPQETQYF | TGTGCCAGTAGTTCTACAGGGAGGCCCCAAGAGACCCAGTACTTC
. | . | TRBJ2-1 | TRBV7-2 | 15 | CASLVAVGGGYEQFF | TGTGCCAGCCTGGTAGCAGTGGGAGGGGGGTATGAGCAGTTCTTC
. | . | TRBJ2-7 | TRBV4-3 | 16 | CASSQDLAGYSYEQYF | TGCGCCAGCAGCCAAGATCTAGCAGGATACTCCTACGAGCAGTACTTC